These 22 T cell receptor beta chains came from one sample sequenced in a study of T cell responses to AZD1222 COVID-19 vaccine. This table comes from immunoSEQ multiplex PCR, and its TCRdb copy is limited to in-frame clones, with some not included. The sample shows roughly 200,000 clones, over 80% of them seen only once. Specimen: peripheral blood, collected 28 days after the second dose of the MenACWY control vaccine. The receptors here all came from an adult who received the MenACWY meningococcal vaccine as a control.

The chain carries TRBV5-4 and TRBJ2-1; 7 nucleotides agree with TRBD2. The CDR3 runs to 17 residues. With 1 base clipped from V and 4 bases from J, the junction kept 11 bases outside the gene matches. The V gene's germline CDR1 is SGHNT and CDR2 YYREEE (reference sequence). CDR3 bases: TGTGCCAGCAGCTTGTATGAGGCTAGCGGAGGTTACAATGAGCAGTTCTTC. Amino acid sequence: CASSLYEASGGYNEQFF.

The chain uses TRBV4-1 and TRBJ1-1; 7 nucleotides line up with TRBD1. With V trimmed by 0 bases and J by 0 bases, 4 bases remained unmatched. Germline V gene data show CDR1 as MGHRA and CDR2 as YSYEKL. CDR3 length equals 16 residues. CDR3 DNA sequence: TGCGCCAGCAGCCAAGAAACAGGGGCCATGAACACTGAAGCTTTCTTT. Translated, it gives CASSQETGAMNTEAFF.

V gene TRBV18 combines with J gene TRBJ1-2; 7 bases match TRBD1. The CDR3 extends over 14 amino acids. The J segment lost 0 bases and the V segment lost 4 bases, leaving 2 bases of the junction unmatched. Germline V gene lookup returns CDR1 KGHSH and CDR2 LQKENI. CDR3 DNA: TGTGCCAGCTCACAGGGGGCTTCTAACTATGGCTACACCTTC. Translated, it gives CASSQGASNYGYTF.

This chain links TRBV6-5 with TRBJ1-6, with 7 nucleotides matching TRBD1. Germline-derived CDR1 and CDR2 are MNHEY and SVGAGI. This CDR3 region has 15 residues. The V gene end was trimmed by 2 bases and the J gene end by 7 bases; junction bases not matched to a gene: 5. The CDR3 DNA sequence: TGTGCCAGCAGTTACGAGCCAGGGGGAAATTCACCCCTCCACTTT. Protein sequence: CASSYEPGGNSPLHF.

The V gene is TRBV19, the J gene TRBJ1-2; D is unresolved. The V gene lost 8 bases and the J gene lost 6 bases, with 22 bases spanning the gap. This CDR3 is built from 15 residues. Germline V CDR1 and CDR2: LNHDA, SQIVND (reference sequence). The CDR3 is CASLQGTYVGHGYTF. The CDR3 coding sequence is TGTGCCAGTCTACAAGGAACGTACGTTGGGCATGGCTACACCTTC.

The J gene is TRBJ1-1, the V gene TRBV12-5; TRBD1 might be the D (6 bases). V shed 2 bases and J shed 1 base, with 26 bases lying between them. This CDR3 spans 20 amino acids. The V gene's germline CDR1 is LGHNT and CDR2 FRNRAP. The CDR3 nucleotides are TGTGCTAGTGGTTTGTACCGACAGGCGATCGGAAACTTTGAGAACACTGAAGCTTTCTTT. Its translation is CASGLYRQAIGNFENTEAFF. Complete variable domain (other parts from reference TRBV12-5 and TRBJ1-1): DARVTQTPRHKVTEMGQEVTMRCQPILGHNTVFWYRQTMMQGLELLAYFRNRAPLDDSGMPKDRFSAEMPDATLATLKIQPSEPRDSAVYFCASGLYRQAIGNFENTEAFFGQGTRLTVV.

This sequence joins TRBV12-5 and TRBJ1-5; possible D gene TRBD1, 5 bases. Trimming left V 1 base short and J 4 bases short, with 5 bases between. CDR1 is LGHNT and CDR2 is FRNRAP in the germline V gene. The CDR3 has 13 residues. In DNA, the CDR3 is TGTGCTAGTGGTTTGGACAGGAATCAGCCCCAGCATTTT. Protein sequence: CASGLDRNQPQHF. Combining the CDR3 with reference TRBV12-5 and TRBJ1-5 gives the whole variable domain DARVTQTPRHKVTEMGQEVTMRCQPILGHNTVFWYRQTMMQGLELLAYFRNRAPLDDSGMPKDRFSAEMPDATLATLKIQPSEPRDSAVYFCASGLDRNQPQHFGDGTRLSIL.

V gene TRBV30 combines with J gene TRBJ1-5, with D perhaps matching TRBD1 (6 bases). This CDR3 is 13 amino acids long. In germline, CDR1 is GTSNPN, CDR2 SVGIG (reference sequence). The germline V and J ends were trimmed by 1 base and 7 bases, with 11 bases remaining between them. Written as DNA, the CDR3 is TGTGCCTGGAGTGGGGGGCGTCGACAGCCCCAGCATTTT. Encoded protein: CAWSGGRRQPQHF.

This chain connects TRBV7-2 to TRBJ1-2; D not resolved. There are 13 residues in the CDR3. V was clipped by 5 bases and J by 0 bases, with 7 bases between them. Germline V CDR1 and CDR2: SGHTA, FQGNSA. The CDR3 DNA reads TGTGCCAGCAGCCCCGGACCTAACTATGGCTACACCTTC. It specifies CASSPGPNYGYTF.

The CDR3 DNA follows: TGTGCCAGCAGCCGAGAGCTTGAAGCTTTCTTT. It is translated as CASSRELEAFF. The chain has TRBV5-6 and TRBJ1-1, with D hard to call. Trimming left V 4 bases short and J 7 bases short, with 8 bases between. The CDR3 covers 11 residues. Germline-derived CDR1 and CDR2 are SGHDT and YYEEEE.

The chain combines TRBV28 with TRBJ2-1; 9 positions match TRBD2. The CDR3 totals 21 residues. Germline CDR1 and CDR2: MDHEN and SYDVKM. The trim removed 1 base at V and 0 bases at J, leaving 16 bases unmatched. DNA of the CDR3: TGTGCCAGCAGTTTATTTCTGGATAGCGGGGGTTTAGCGAGCTCCTACAATGAGCAGTTCTTC. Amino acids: CASSLFLDSGGLASSYNEQFF.

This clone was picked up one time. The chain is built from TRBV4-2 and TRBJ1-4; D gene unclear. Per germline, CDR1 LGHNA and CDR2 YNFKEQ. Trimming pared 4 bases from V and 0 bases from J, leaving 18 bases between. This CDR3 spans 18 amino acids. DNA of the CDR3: TGTGCCAGCAGCCCAAAGGGATCAGGAAGGGCAACTAATGAAAAACTGTTTTTT. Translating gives CASSPKGSGRATNEKLFF.

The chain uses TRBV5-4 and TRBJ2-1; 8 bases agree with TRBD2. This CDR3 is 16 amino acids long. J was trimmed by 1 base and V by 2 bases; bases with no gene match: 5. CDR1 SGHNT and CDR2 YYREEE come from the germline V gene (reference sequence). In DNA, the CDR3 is TGTGCCAGCAGCTTCCTAGCGGGCGCGTCCTACAATGAGCAGTTCTTC. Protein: CASSFLAGASYNEQFF.

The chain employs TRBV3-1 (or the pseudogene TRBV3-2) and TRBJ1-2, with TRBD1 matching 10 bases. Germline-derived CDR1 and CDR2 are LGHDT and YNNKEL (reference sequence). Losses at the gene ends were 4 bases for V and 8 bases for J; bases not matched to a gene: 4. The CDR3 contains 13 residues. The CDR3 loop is CASSPGQGTGYTF. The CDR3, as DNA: TGTGCCAGCAGCCCGGGACAGGGGACGGGCTACACCTTC.

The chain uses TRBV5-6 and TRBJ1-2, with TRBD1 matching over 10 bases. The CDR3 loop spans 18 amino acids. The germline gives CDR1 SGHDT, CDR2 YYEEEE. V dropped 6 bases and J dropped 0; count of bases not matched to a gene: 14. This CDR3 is CASTLDRGRPLANYGYTF. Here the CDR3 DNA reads TGTGCCAGCACCCTTGACAGGGGGCGCCCTCTAGCTAACTATGGCTACACCTTC.

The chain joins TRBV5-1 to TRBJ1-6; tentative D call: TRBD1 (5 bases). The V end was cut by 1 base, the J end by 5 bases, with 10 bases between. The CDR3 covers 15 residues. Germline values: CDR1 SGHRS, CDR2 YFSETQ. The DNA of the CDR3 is TGCGCCAGCAGCTTGAGGGCGACAGATAATTCACCCCTCCACTTT. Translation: CASSLRATDNSPLHF.

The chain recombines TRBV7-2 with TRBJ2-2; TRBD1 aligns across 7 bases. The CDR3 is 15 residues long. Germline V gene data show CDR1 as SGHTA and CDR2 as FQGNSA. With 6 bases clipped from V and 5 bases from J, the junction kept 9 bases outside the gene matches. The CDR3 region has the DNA TGTGCCAGCAGTCACGACAGGGTGAGGACCGGGGAGCTGTTTTTT. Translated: CASSHDRVRTGELFF. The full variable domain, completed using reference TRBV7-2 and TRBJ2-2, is GAGVSQSPSNKVTEKGKDVELRCDPISGHTALYWYRQSLGQGLEFLIYFQGNSAPDKSGLPSDRFSAERTGGSVSTLTIQRTQQEDSAVYLCASSHDRVRTGELFFGEGSRLTVL.

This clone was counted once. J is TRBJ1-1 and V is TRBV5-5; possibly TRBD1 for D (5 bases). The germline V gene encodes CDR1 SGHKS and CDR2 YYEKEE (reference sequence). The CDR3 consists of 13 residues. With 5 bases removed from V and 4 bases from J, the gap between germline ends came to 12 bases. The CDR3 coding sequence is TGTGCCAGCAGACGTCCGGGGCCCACTGAAGCTTTCTTT. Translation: CASRRPGPTEAFF.

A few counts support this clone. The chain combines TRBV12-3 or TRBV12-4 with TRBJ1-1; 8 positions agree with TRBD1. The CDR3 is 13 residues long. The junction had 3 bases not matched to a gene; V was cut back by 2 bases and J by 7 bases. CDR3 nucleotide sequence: TGTGCCAGCAGTTTATCACAGGGGGTTGAAGCTTTCTTT. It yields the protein CASSLSQGVEAFF.

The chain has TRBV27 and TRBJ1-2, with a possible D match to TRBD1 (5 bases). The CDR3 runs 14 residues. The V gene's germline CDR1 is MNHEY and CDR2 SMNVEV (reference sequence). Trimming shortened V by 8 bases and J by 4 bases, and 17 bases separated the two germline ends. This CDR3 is CASWDVGVGYGYTF. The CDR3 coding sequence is TGTGCCAGCTGGGACGTTGGAGTAGGCTATGGCTACACCTTC.

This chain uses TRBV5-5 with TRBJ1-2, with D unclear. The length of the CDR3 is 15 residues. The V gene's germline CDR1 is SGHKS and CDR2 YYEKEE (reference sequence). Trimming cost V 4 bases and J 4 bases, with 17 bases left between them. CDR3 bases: TGTGCCAGCAGCATTACCCAATGGGGTTCCTATGGCTACACCTTC. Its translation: CASSITQWGSYGYTF.

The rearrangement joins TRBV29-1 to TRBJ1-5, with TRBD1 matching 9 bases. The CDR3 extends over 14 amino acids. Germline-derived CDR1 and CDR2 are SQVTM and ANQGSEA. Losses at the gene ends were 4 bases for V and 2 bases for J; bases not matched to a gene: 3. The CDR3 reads CSVATGGGNQPQHF. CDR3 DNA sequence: TGCAGCGTTGCGACAGGGGGTGGCAATCAGCCCCAGCATTTT.